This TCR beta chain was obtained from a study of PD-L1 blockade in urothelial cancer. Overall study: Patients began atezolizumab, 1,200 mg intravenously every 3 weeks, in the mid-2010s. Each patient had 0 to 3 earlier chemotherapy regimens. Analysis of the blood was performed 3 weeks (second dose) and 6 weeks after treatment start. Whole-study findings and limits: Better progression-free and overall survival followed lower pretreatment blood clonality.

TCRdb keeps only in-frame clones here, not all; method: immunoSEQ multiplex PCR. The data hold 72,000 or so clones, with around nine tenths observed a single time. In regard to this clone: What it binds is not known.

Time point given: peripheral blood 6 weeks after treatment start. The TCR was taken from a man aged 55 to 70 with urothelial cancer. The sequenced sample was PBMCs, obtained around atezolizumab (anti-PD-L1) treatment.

This chain's CDR3 is CASSYRGVGNQPQHF. The CDR3 DNA reads TGTGCCAGCAGCTACAGGGGGGTGGGCAATCAGCCCCAGCATTTT. The chain carries TRBV6-1 and TRBJ1-5; 8 nucleotides agree with TRBD1. V lost 6 bases, J lost 2 bases, and 6 bases stayed unmatched. The CDR3 contains 15 residues. The germline V gene encodes CDR1 MNHNS and CDR2 SASEGT.